Below, 32 T cell receptor beta chains from the same sample are listed, as sequenced in a study of blood T cell repertoires in COVID-19. Data came from immunoSEQ multiplex PCR; TCRdb stores just in-frame clones and leaves some out. Of under 200,000 clones listed, under 85% are singletons. Sequencing input: peripheral blood. These TCRs come from a man in his 60s who had recovered from COVID-19.

The CDR3 loop is CASSDQGEVNTEAFF. CDR3 nucleotides: TGTGCCAGTAGTGACCAAGGGGAAGTTAACACTGAAGCTTTCTTT. The chain is built from TRBV19 and TRBJ1-1, with TRBD1 as a possible D gene (5 bases). CDR3 size: 15 residues. Germline V gene sequence: CDR1 LNHDA, CDR2 SQIVND (reference sequence). The V end was cut by 5 bases, the J end by 2 bases, with 15 bases between. Full variable domain (missing parts from reference TRBV19 and TRBJ1-1): DGGITQSPKYLFRKEGQNVTLSCEQNLNHDAMYWYRQDPGQGLRLIYYSQIVNDFQKGDIAEGYSVSREKKESFPLTVTSAQKNPTAFYLCASSDQGEVNTEAFFGQGTRLTVV.

This clone was seen a handful of times. The chain combines TRBV3-1 (or the pseudogene TRBV3-2) with TRBJ1-2, with 7 nucleotides matching TRBD1. Germline V CDR1 and CDR2: LGHDT, YNNKEL (reference sequence). The CDR3 spans 12 residues. The V segment lost 3 bases and the J segment 11 bases; nucleotides outside the gene matches: 6. CDR3 in DNA: TGTGCCAGCAGCCAGGAGGGACAGATTTACACCTTC. The encoded protein is CASSQEGQIYTF.

The chain is built from TRBV10-3 and TRBJ1-6, with a weak D call TRBD1 (5 bases). Trimming stripped 4 bases from V and 7 bases from J, with 14 bases between. CDR1 is ENHRY, CDR2 SYGVKD, per germline. The CDR3 covers 15 residues. CDR3 nucleotide sequence: TGTGCCATCAGTGTTAAAGGGGAAGGGAATTCACCCCTCCACTTT. As protein: CAISVKGEGNSPLHF.

This chain connects TRBV29-1 to TRBJ2-7, with 8 bases identical to TRBD2. Germline CDR1 SQVTM, CDR2 ANQGSEA. CDR3 length: 11 residues. V lost 5 bases, J lost 3 bases, and 0 bases stayed unmatched. CDR3 in amino acids: CSVSGSYEQYF. In DNA, the CDR3 is TGCAGCGTTAGCGGGAGCTACGAGCAGTACTTC.

The chain has TRBV14 and TRBJ1-4; a possible D gene is TRBD1 (6 bases). Germline V gene sequence: CDR1 SGHDN, CDR2 FVKESK. Between the trimmed V and J ends, which lost 0 bases and 0 bases, there was a span of 14 bases. This CDR3 comprises 18 residues. CDR3 residues: CASSQDVGGLATNEKLFF. The CDR3 coding sequence is TGTGCCAGCAGCCAAGATGTAGGGGGTCTCGCAACTAATGAAAAACTGTTTTTT. Supplemented by reference TRBV14 and TRBJ1-4, the full variable domain reads EAGVTQFPSHSVIEKGQTVTLRCDPISGHDNLYWYRRVMGKEIKFLLHFVKESKQDESGMPNNRFLAERTGGTYSTLKVQPAELEDSGVYFCASSQDVGGLATNEKLFFGSGTQLSVL.

The chain combines TRBV13 with TRBJ2-7, with a tentative D call TRBD2 (6 bases). This CDR3 has 12 amino acids. Germline assignment: CDR1 PRHDT and CDR2 FYEKMQ (reference sequence). The V and J ends lost 4 bases and 9 bases respectively, with 13 bases between them. The CDR3 protein is CASSWGGSGQYF. Here the CDR3 DNA reads TGTGCCAGCAGCTGGGGAGGCTCCGGGCAGTACTTC.

The J gene is TRBJ2-3, the V gene TRBV6-5; 11 bases align to TRBD2. The CDR3 is 15 amino acids. V lost 7 bases and J lost 3; bases outside the gene matches: 6. Per germline, CDR1 MNHEY and CDR2 SVGAGI. The CDR3: CASNRGLAATDTQYF. The CDR3 DNA sequence: TGTGCCAGCAATAGGGGACTAGCGGCGACAGATACGCAGTATTTT.

The CDR3 here is CASTLAQGGTGELFF. The CDR3 DNA sequence: TGTGCCAGCACCTTAGCACAGGGTGGCACCGGGGAGCTGTTTTTT. The chain uses TRBV27 and TRBJ2-2, with D possibly TRBD1 on 6 matching bases. Germline-derived CDR1 and CDR2 are MNHEY and SMNVEV (reference sequence). The CDR3 is 15 amino acids. Trimming shortened V by 7 bases and J by 4 bases, and 16 bases separated the two germline ends.

The chain combines TRBV18 with TRBJ1-6; the match to TRBD1 covers 9 bases. The CDR3 runs 14 residues. CDR1 and CDR2 (germline): KGHSH, LQKENI. V shed 6 bases, J shed 7 bases, and the junction held 4 bases outside the gene matches. The CDR3 bases are TGTGCCAGCTCGCGGGGGACAGGGAATTCACCCCTCCACTTT. Its protein product is CASSRGTGNSPLHF.

This clone has only a few counts. The chain combines TRBV7-2 with TRBJ1-5; D remains ambiguous. The CDR3 length is 14 residues. Between the trimmed V and J ends, which lost 1 base and 3 bases, there was a span of 7 bases. Looked up from germline, CDR1 is SGHTA and CDR2 is FQGNSA. The CDR3 sequence: CASSLGGFNQPQHF. In DNA, the CDR3 is TGTGCCAGCAGCTTAGGAGGCTTCAATCAGCCCCAGCATTTT.

The rearrangement uses TRBV5-4 and TRBJ1-5; TRBD1 matches at 7 bases. This CDR3 region has 16 residues. From germline, CDR1 is SGHNT and CDR2 YYREEE (reference sequence). Trimming cost V 2 bases and J 9 bases; bases outside gene matches: 14. The CDR3 here is CASSFRDSLFLGPQHF. The CDR3 DNA is TGTGCCAGCAGCTTCCGGGACAGTCTCTTCTTGGGGCCCCAGCATTTT.

The J gene is TRBJ2-1, the V gene TRBV3-1 (or the pseudogene TRBV3-2), with 12 bases lining up with TRBD2. This CDR3 has 15 amino acids. CDR1 is LGHDT, CDR2 YNNKEL, per germline (reference sequence). V dropped 4 bases and J dropped 8; count of bases not matched to a gene: 6. The chain's CDR3 is CASSRTSGGLHEQFF. CDR3 in DNA: TGTGCCAGCAGCCGAACTAGCGGGGGGTTACATGAGCAGTTCTTC.

The rearrangement links TRBV28 to TRBJ2-7; 7 bases fit TRBD1. The CDR3 is 16 amino acids. Trimming at V came to 3 bases and at J to 0 bases, leaving 8 bases not matched to a gene. Germline CDR1 MDHEN, CDR2 SYDVKM. The CDR3 sequence: CASSFELRGLSYEQYF. The CDR3 DNA reads as TGTGCCAGCAGTTTCGAATTAAGGGGGCTCTCCTACGAGCAGTACTTC.

This clone was recorded only once. Other DNA sequences within the sample encode an identical CDR3. This chain joins TRBV10-1 and TRBJ2-1, with 11 bases identical to TRBD2. J gave up 8 bases and V 6 bases, and 6 bases lay outside the gene matches. The CDR3 contains 14 residues. CDR1 WNHNN and CDR2 SYGVQD come from the germline V gene (reference sequence). The CDR3 spells CASSFSGGADEQFF. The CDR3 region has the DNA TGCGCCAGCAGCTTTAGCGGGGGGGCGGATGAGCAGTTCTTC.

The chain couples TRBV6-2 or TRBV6-3 to TRBJ2-7; possibly TRBD2 for D (7 bases). V shed 5 bases and J shed 6 bases, with 17 bases lying between them. There are 14 residues in the CDR3. Germline CDR1 reads MNHEY; CDR2 reads SVGEGT. The CDR3 sequence is CASSAGAHRLEQYF. CDR3 DNA: TGTGCCAGCAGTGCGGGGGCGCATCGCCTCGAGCAGTACTTC.

The chain combines TRBV18 with TRBJ2-7; D not certain. The CDR3 runs to 12 residues. Germline loops: CDR1 KGHSH, CDR2 LQKENI. V was pared by 3 bases and J by 5 bases, with 8 bases between. CDR3 in DNA: TGTGCCAGCTCACCGGGCCCCGACGAGCAGTACTTC. It encodes CASSPGPDEQYF.

The J gene is TRBJ1-5, the V gene TRBV10-3; D may be TRBD1 (6 bases). CDR3 length: 16 amino acids. Per germline, CDR1 ENHRY and CDR2 SYGVKD. V lost 2 bases, J lost 1 base, and 12 bases lay in between. The CDR3 DNA reads TGTGCCATCAGTGAGGGGGGGGGCGAGAGCAATCAGCCCCAGCATTTT. This translates into CAISEGGGESNQPQHF.

The chain employs TRBV7-2 and TRBJ1-5; D is unclear. Germline assignment: CDR1 SGHTA and CDR2 FQGNSA. The germline V and J ends were trimmed by 5 bases and 5 bases, with 16 bases remaining between them. The CDR3 consists of 15 residues. The CDR3 loop reads CASSIRTGKDQPQHF. The CDR3 DNA reads TGTGCCAGCAGCATACGGACGGGGAAGGATCAGCCCCAGCATTTT.

The rearrangement links TRBV18 to TRBJ1-1, with D perhaps matching TRBD1 (6 bases). V lost 4 bases, J lost 1 base, and 13 bases lay in between. Germline CDR1 KGHSH, CDR2 LQKENI. The CDR3 covers 15 residues. The CDR3 DNA reads TGTGCCAGCTCACGGACAGTGGGAGCGAACACTGAAGCTTTCTTT. Its protein product is CASSRTVGANTEAFF.

V and J are TRBV3-1 (or the pseudogene TRBV3-2) and TRBJ1-6, with 11 bases identical to TRBD1. Unmatched junction bases numbered 8, after V lost 4 bases and J lost 0 bases. Germline CDR1 is LGHDT and CDR2 is YNNKEL (reference sequence). CDR3 length equals 19 residues. The CDR3 here is CASSPGQGVRSSYNSPLHF. The CDR3 bases are TGTGCCAGCAGCCCGGGACAGGGGGTCCGGAGCTCCTATAATTCACCCCTCCACTTT.

This clone has more than one count but fewer than ten. The rearrangement joins TRBV5-1 to TRBJ2-2; 7 positions match TRBD2. Germline values: CDR1 SGHRS, CDR2 YFSETQ. Losses at the gene ends were 3 bases for V and 6 bases for J; bases not matched to a gene: 8. The CDR3 contains 15 residues. The CDR3 is CASSSTSSGSGELFF. The CDR3 bases are TGCGCCAGCAGCTCGACTAGCTCGGGTTCCGGGGAGCTGTTTTTT.

The rearrangement links TRBV6-2 or TRBV6-3 to TRBJ2-7, with a possible D match to TRBD1 (7 bases). Trimming shortened V by 6 bases and J by 3 bases, and 21 bases separated the two germline ends. Germline V gene lookup returns CDR1 MNHEY and CDR2 SVGEGT. This CDR3 is 16 amino acids long. The CDR3, as DNA: TGTGCCAGCAGACCTACCTACAGGGGAGGTGGCTACGAGCAGTACTTC. Protein sequence: CASRPTYRGGGYEQYF.

A single count supports this clone. The rearrangement links TRBV29-1 to TRBJ2-7, with a possible D match to TRBD2 (5 bases). In germline, CDR1 is SQVTM, CDR2 ANQGSEA. V was trimmed by 4 bases and J by 2 bases, leaving 9 bases between them. This CDR3 is built from 12 residues. This CDR3 is CSVGGNAYEQYF. CDR3 nucleotide sequence: TGCAGCGTTGGAGGGAACGCCTACGAGCAGTACTTC.

The chain employs TRBV11-2 and TRBJ1-1, with 7 bases identical to TRBD1. CDR1 and CDR2 from the germline V gene are SGHAT and FQNNGV. With V trimmed by 6 bases and J by 1 base, 8 bases remained unmatched. The CDR3 loop spans 15 amino acids. This CDR3 reads CASRPTTGQNTEAFF. CDR3 bases: TGTGCCAGCAGGCCAACGACAGGGCAGAACACTGAAGCTTTCTTT. The variable domain in full, completed from reference TRBV11-2 and TRBJ1-1, reads EAGVAQSPRYKIIEKRQSVAFWCNPISGHATLYWYQQILGQGPKLLIQFQNNGVVDDSQLPKDRFSAERLKGVDSTLKIQPAKLEDSAVYLCASRPTTGQNTEAFFGQGTRLTVV.

The chain uses TRBV14 and TRBJ2-3, with D possibly being TRBD1 (6 bases). V was cut by 6 bases and J by 3 bases, with 19 bases left in between. Germline V lookup: CDR1 SGHDN, CDR2 FVKESK. The CDR3 runs to 16 residues. CDR3: CASSTSTGMGTDTQYF. The CDR3 DNA reads as TGTGCCAGCAGTACTTCAACAGGGATGGGTACAGATACGCAGTATTTT.

This clone was seen once. The chain is built from TRBV14 and TRBJ2-5, with TRBD2 identical over 7 bases. The junction had 10 bases not matched to a gene; V was cut back by 3 bases and J by 3 bases. The germline V gene encodes CDR1 SGHDN and CDR2 FVKESK. This CDR3 comprises 16 residues. The CDR3 DNA reads as TGTGCCAGCAGCCAGCCTTTCGCGGGGGTTAAAGAGACCCAGTACTTC. This gives the protein CASSQPFAGVKETQYF.

This clone has a handful of counts. V gene TRBV6-2 or TRBV6-3 combines with J gene TRBJ1-1, with TRBD1 as a possible D gene (5 bases). The CDR3 sequence is 15 residues long. The V gene's germline CDR1 is MNHEY and CDR2 SVGEGT. Between the trimmed V and J ends, which lost 2 bases and 1 base, there was a span of 11 bases. The CDR3 DNA reads TGTGCCAGCAGTTACGGACACTTTTCGAACACTGAAGCTTTCTTT. It yields the protein CASSYGHFSNTEAFF.

The rearrangement joins TRBV15 to TRBJ1-1, with D uncertain. The CDR3 totals 13 residues. The ends were cut back, 0 bases at V and 3 bases at J, with 5 bases in the middle. Germline values: CDR1 LNHNV, CDR2 YYDKDF (reference sequence). CDR3 in amino acids: CATSRDIHTEAFF. The CDR3 nucleotides are TGTGCCACCAGCAGAGACATCCACACTGAAGCTTTCTTT.

This clone appeared a few times. DNA of the CDR3: TGTGCCGGTAACAGGGGGACAGAAAATTCACCCCTCCACTTT. Protein sequence: CAGNRGTENSPLHF. The chain has TRBV6-5 and TRBJ1-6; 8 nucleotides align to TRBD1. Germline CDR1 is MNHEY and CDR2 is SVGAGI. The CDR3 consists of 14 residues. J was trimmed by 7 bases and V by 11 bases; bases with no gene match: 10.

The J gene is TRBJ2-2, the V gene TRBV7-9, with a tentative D call TRBD2 (5 bases). The CDR3 is 11 residues long. V was shortened by 11 bases and J by 6 bases, with 10 bases between the two germline ends. The germline V gene has CDR1 SEHNR and CDR2 FQNEAQ (reference sequence). CDR3 nucleotides: TGTGCCCCCGAGGGCCCCGGGGAGCTGTTTTTT. It codes for CAPEGPGELFF.

V and J are TRBV19 and TRBJ1-1, with a tentative D call TRBD1 (5 bases). Trimming left V 5 bases short and J 6 bases short, with 25 bases between. This CDR3 region has 17 residues. Per germline, CDR1 LNHDA and CDR2 SQIVND (reference sequence). CDR3 residues: CASSPNYGAVSDAEAFF. The CDR3 region has the DNA TGTGCCAGTAGTCCCAATTATGGGGCAGTCTCTGATGCTGAAGCTTTCTTT.

The V gene is TRBV2, the J gene TRBJ2-7; D unclear. In germline, CDR1 is SNHLY, CDR2 FYNNEI. The V gene lost 4 bases and the J gene lost 3 bases, with 10 bases spanning the gap. The CDR3 is 13 residues long. The CDR3 spells CASSAPQDYEQYF. Here the CDR3 DNA reads TGTGCCAGCAGTGCGCCGCAGGACTACGAGCAGTACTTC.